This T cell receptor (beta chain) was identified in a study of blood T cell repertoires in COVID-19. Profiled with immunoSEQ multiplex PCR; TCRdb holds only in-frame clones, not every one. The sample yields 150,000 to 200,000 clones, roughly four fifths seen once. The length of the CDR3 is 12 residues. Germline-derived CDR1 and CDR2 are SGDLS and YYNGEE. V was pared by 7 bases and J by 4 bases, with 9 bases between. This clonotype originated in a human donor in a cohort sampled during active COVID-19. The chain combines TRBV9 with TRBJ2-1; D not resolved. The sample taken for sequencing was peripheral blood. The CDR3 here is CASGQFYNEQFF. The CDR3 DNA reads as TGTGCCAGCGGGCAGTTTTACAATGAGCAGTTCTTC. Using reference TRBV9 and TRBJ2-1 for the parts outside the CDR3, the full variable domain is DSGVTQTPKHLITATGQRVTLRCSPRSGDLSVYWYQQSLDQGLQFLIQYYNGEERAKGNILERFSAQQFPDLHSELNLSSLELGDSALYFCASGQFYNEQFFGPGTRLTVL.